Below are 2 T cell receptor beta chains sequenced from a single sample in a study of blood T cell repertoires in COVID-19. The method was immunoSEQ multiplex PCR; TCRdb's version includes in-frame clones alone and lacks a portion of them. The sample holds approximately 210,000 clones; about 86% are singletons and the top ten take 0.78%. Sequenced input: peripheral blood. These receptors came from a woman aged 65 to 85 with acute or convalescent COVID-19.

This rearrangement joins TRBV27 to TRBJ2-2; D is ambiguous. The germline V and J ends were trimmed by 6 bases and 4 bases, with 9 bases remaining between them. Germline V lookup: CDR1 MNHEY, CDR2 SMNVEV (reference sequence). The CDR3 extends over 13 amino acids. The CDR3 protein is CASSLLFTGELFF. In nucleotides, the CDR3 is TGTGCCAGCAGCCTCCTCTTCACCGGGGAGCTGTTTTTT.

V usage is TRBV27 and J usage is TRBJ2-2, with 14 nucleotides matching TRBD2. The CDR3 covers 18 residues. J gave up 0 bases and V 5 bases, and 5 bases lay outside the gene matches. CDR1 is MNHEY and CDR2 is SMNVEV in the germline V gene (reference sequence). The CDR3 sequence: CASSPGLAGVPNTGELFF. CDR3 nucleotides: TGTGCCAGCAGTCCGGGACTAGCGGGAGTTCCGAACACCGGGGAGCTGTTTTTT.